One and the same sample provided the 24 T cell receptor beta chains below, sequenced in a study of blood T cell repertoires in COVID-19. Some clones are missing from TCRdb's copy, which holds only in-frame ones; the method was immunoSEQ multiplex PCR. The sample records under 300,000 clones, just over 85% being singletons. What was sequenced was peripheral blood. Receptors were obtained from a man aged 25-45 years who had recovered from COVID-19.

The chain links TRBV11-2 to TRBJ1-1; D not certain. The CDR3 contains 11 residues. Germline V gives CDR1 SGHAT, CDR2 FQNNGV. Trimming took 2 bases from V and 8 from J, leaving 6 bases between them. This CDR3 reads CASSLTGEAFF. CDR3 DNA sequence: TGTGCCAGCAGCTTAACGGGGGAAGCTTTCTTT.

This sequence joins TRBV5-6 and TRBJ1-1, with D hard to call. V dropped 6 bases and J dropped 5 bases, with 17 bases sitting between them. The CDR3 runs 14 residues. Germline values: CDR1 SGHDT, CDR2 YYEEEE. The CDR3 DNA follows: TGTGCCAGCACCGAAGGAGGGAGTTGGACTGAAGCTTTCTTT. Translation: CASTEGGSWTEAFF.

The chain uses TRBV5-1 and TRBJ1-4; 8 bases line up with TRBD1. This CDR3 is built from 17 residues. From germline, CDR1 is SGHRS and CDR2 YFSETQ. The V and J ends lost 0 bases and 3 bases, in that order; junction bases with no gene match: 7. For the CDR3, the DNA is TGCGCCAGCAGCTTGGGGACAGGGAGTTCTCCTAATGAAAAACTGTTTTTT. It yields the protein CASSLGTGSSPNEKLFF.

This clone was detected only a few times. This chain joins TRBV6-1 and TRBJ2-7; 7 bases fit TRBD2. V shed 3 bases and J 1 base; nucleotides not matched to a gene: 9. This CDR3 region has 16 residues. The germline gives CDR1 MNHNS, CDR2 SASEGT. The CDR3 DNA is TGTGCCAGCAGTGAGTCCGGGGGGATCCCTTCCTACGAGCAGTACTTC. The encoded protein is CASSESGGIPSYEQYF.

The chain combines TRBV21-1 with TRBJ2-3; TRBD2 was called by the table and not checked on the DNA. TRBV21-1 is a recognized pseudogene. This CDR3 comprises 15 residues. The CDR3 DNA follows: TGTGCCCACACCCCCCCGAGGCCGGGGGGAGATACGCAGTATTTT. Its translation is CAHTPPRPGGDTQYF.

This clone was picked up many times. The chain uses TRBV7-2 and TRBJ2-3; D gene ambiguous. The CDR3 totals 11 residues. V was pared by 1 base and J by 8 bases, with 4 bases between. Germline CDR1 and CDR2: SGHTA and FQGNSA. The CDR3 coding sequence is TGTGCCAGCAGCTTAGGAGCTACGCAGTATTTT. Translating it yields CASSLGATQYF. Full variable domain (outside the CDR3, taken from reference TRBV7-2 and TRBJ2-3): GAGVSQSPSNKVTEKGKDVELRCDPISGHTALYWYRQSLGQGLEFLIYFQGNSAPDKSGLPSDRFSAERTGGSVSTLTIQRTQQEDSAVYLCASSLGATQYFGPGTRLTVL.

The J gene is TRBJ1-2, the V gene TRBV6-5; D remains ambiguous. The V end was cut by 10 bases, the J end by 7 bases, with 19 bases between. Per the germline V gene, CDR1 is MNHEY and CDR2 is SVGAGI. The CDR3 runs to 13 residues. DNA of the CDR3: TGTGCCACGCAACGCGGTGGATCCTCTGGCTACACCTTC. Translation: CATQRGGSSGYTF.

The chain combines TRBV5-8 with TRBJ2-3, with 9 bases identical to TRBD1. The length of the CDR3 is 17 residues. Germline CDR1 reads SGHTS; CDR2 reads YDEGEE. The trim removed 4 bases at V and 7 bases at J, leaving 16 bases unmatched. The CDR3 bases are TGTGCCAGCAGCCCCACCCCCGGGACAGGGCGGATTTATACGCAGTATTTT. This encodes CASSPTPGTGRIYTQYF.

V and J are TRBV3-1 (or the pseudogene TRBV3-2) and TRBJ1-2; 8 bases are a match to TRBD1. The CDR3 is 13 residues long. V dropped 7 bases and J dropped 4; count of bases not matched to a gene: 5. CDR1 and CDR2 from the germline V gene are LGHDT and YNNKEL (reference sequence). CDR3 residues: CASKPGGAYGYTF. The DNA of the CDR3 is TGTGCCAGCAAGCCAGGGGGCGCCTATGGCTACACCTTC.

This clone was found once. This chain links TRBV5-4 with TRBJ1-2; 7 bases align to TRBD1. This CDR3 spans 13 amino acids. The J segment lost 8 bases and the V segment lost 3 bases, leaving 7 bases of the junction unmatched. CDR1 and CDR2 (germline): SGHNT, YYREEE (reference sequence). CDR3 coding DNA: TGTGCCAGCAGCTCCCCGACAGGGTTCGGCTACACCTTC. Its translation: CASSSPTGFGYTF.

The chain carries TRBV5-1 and TRBJ2-5, with TRBD2 matching over 7 bases. The J segment lost 1 base and the V segment lost 0 bases, leaving 3 bases of the junction unmatched. There are 15 residues in the CDR3. Germline V gene data show CDR1 as SGHRS and CDR2 as YFSETQ. This CDR3 is CASSLAGGFQETQYF. CDR3 DNA: TGCGCCAGCAGCTTGGCCGGGGGGTTCCAAGAGACCCAGTACTTC.

The chain recombines TRBV3-1 (or the pseudogene TRBV3-2) with TRBJ1-3; 7 bases map to TRBD1. In germline, CDR1 is LGHDT, CDR2 YNNKEL (reference sequence). The CDR3 extends over 17 amino acids. After removal of 2 bases from V and 4 bases from J, the junction contained 11 bases not matched to a gene. The CDR3 region is CASSQYSGLTGGNTIYF. CDR3 DNA sequence: TGTGCCAGCAGCCAATATTCGGGTCTGACAGGGGGAAACACCATATATTTT.

The chain combines TRBV29-1 with TRBJ1-2; 12 nucleotides match TRBD1. The V segment lost 3 bases and the J segment 13 bases; nucleotides outside the gene matches: 9. Germline V gene lookup returns CDR1 SQVTM and CDR2 ANQGSEA. The CDR3 has 13 amino acids. The CDR3: CSVEVGTGGQRTF. CDR3 sequence (DNA): TGCAGCGTTGAGGTTGGGACAGGGGGCCAACGCACCTTC. Full variable domain (remainder filled in from reference TRBV29-1 and TRBJ1-2): SAVISQKPSRDICQRGTSLTIQCQVDSQVTMMFWYRQQPGQSLTLIATANQGSEATYESGFVIDKFPISRPNLTFSTLTVSNMSPEDSSIYLCSVEVGTGGQRTFGSGTRLTVV.

The chain carries TRBV29-1 and TRBJ2-7; a weak D match, TRBD2 (6 bases). From germline, CDR1 is SQVTM and CDR2 ANQGSEA. V lost 1 base, J lost 1 base, and 20 bases lay in between. The CDR3 has 17 amino acids. The CDR3: CSVEARTSRSFSYEQYF. Written as DNA, the CDR3 is TGCAGCGTTGAAGCGAGAACTAGCAGAAGCTTTTCCTACGAGCAGTACTTC.

Here the CDR3 DNA reads TGTGCCAGCAGTTCTACAGGGGAGGCAGGAAACACCATATATTTT. Its protein product is CASSSTGEAGNTIYF. The rearrangement uses TRBV28 and TRBJ1-3; 7 bases map to TRBD1. The trim removed 4 bases at V and 4 bases at J, leaving 7 bases unmatched. This CDR3 spans 15 amino acids. Germline V CDR1 and CDR2: MDHEN, SYDVKM. The full variable domain, completed using reference TRBV28 and TRBJ1-3, is DVKVTQSSRYLVKRTGEKVFLECVQDMDHENMFWYRQDPGLGLRLIYFSYDVKMKEKGDIPEGYSVSREKKERFSLILESASTNQTSMYLCASSSTGEAGNTIYFGEGSWLTVV.

V is TRBV10-3 and J is TRBJ2-1, with 11 bases lining up with TRBD2. The CDR3 covers 14 residues. V lost 10 bases and J lost 9; bases outside the gene matches: 11. Germline V gives CDR1 ENHRY, CDR2 SYGVKD. The CDR3 bases are TGTGCCACCACCCTAGCGGGGGGCCCGAGTGAGCAGTTCTTC. This translates into CATTLAGGPSEQFF.

In its sample, this clone was seen a few times. The rearrangement joins TRBV5-1 to TRBJ2-1; 10 nucleotides agree with TRBD2. Losses at the gene ends were 1 base for V and 14 bases for J; bases not matched to a gene: 15. The CDR3 has 16 amino acids. The germline V gene encodes CDR1 SGHRS and CDR2 YFSETQ. The CDR3 spells CASSLIGSVSGGAEFF. The CDR3 DNA reads as TGCGCCAGCAGCTTGATAGGCTCGGTCAGCGGGGGGGCAGAGTTCTTC.

The V and J genes are TRBV4-1 and TRBJ1-1, with D perhaps TRBD1 (5 bases). This CDR3 has 16 amino acids. Between the trimmed V and J ends, which lost 0 bases and 0 bases, there was a span of 11 bases. Germline CDR1 MGHRA, CDR2 YSYEKL. For the CDR3, the DNA is TGCGCCAGCAGCCAAGACCCAACAGGATTGAACACTGAAGCTTTCTTT. Encoded protein: CASSQDPTGLNTEAFF.

The rearrangement uses TRBV15 and TRBJ2-7; perhaps TRBD1 as D (6 bases). Germline CDR1 is LNHNV and CDR2 is YYDKDF (reference sequence). Trimming removed 5 bases from V and 2 bases from J, with 16 bases in between. The CDR3 covers 15 residues. For the CDR3, the DNA is TGTGCCACCAGCTCCCTAGGGGGAGAGGCCTACGAGCAGTACTTC. Translating it yields CATSSLGGEAYEQYF.

The rearrangement joins TRBV3-1 (or the pseudogene TRBV3-2) to TRBJ2-7; 8 bases are a match to TRBD2. J was trimmed by 4 bases and V by 3 bases; bases with no gene match: 5. The V gene's germline CDR1 is LGHDT and CDR2 YNNKEL (reference sequence). The CDR3 spans 14 residues. Written as DNA, the CDR3 is TGTGCCAGCAGCCAGGGACTAGGGGGATACGAGCAGTACTTC. This sequence encodes CASSQGLGGYEQYF.

V is TRBV24-1 and J is TRBJ2-5, with 11 bases matching TRBD1. The CDR3 has 20 residues. V shed 3 bases, J shed 5 bases, and the junction held 19 bases outside the gene matches. Germline-derived CDR1 and CDR2 are KGHDR and SFDVKD. The CDR3 here is CATSDTLELRGQGARETQYF. In DNA form, the CDR3 reads TGTGCCACCAGTGATACGCTAGAACTCCGAGGACAGGGGGCTAGGGAGACCCAGTACTTC.

The chain recombines TRBV15 with TRBJ1-4; possible D gene TRBD1, 5 bases. V shed 3 bases and J shed 7 bases, with 12 bases lying between them. Germline V lookup: CDR1 LNHNV, CDR2 YYDKDF (reference sequence). CDR3 length: 14 residues. CDR3 nucleotide sequence: TGTGCCACCAGCAGTAACCTTGACAGTGAAAAACTGTTTTTT. It specifies CATSSNLDSEKLFF. Full variable domain (missing parts from reference TRBV15 and TRBJ1-4): DAMVIQNPRYQVTQFGKPVTLSCSQTLNHNVMYWYQQKSSQAPKLLFHYYDKDFNNEADTPDNFQSRRPNTSFCFLDIRSPGLGDTAMYLCATSSNLDSEKLFFGSGTQLSVL.

This clone turned up a few times. The chain links TRBV4-3 to TRBJ1-2; 7 nucleotides align to TRBD1. Germline CDR1 LGHNA, CDR2 YSLEER. After removal of 2 bases from V and 4 bases from J, the junction contained 4 bases not matched to a gene. The CDR3 totals 14 residues. The CDR3 DNA reads TGCGCCAGCAGCCAATACCGGGACAGCTATGGCTACACCTTC. Amino acids: CASSQYRDSYGYTF.

The genes are TRBV10-2 and TRBJ2-1; 10 positions match TRBD2. The germline V gene has CDR1 WSHSY and CDR2 SAAADI. The CDR3 has 16 residues. Trimming at V came to 7 bases and at J to 7 bases, leaving 13 bases not matched to a gene. The CDR3 bases are TGCGCCAGCACCGGGGCTCTAGCGGGGGCCGAGAATGAGCAGTTCTTC. Protein: CASTGALAGAENEQFF.